This T cell receptor beta chain originates from a study of tumor-infiltrating lymphocytes in primary liver carcinoma. TCR beta cDNA was reverse-transcribed from around 0.55 ug of total RNA. The reaction used a constant-region primer and ProtoScript II reverse transcriptase. Investigators got TCR beta libraries out of three nested multiplex PCR rounds, done with slightly modified ARM-PCR. For 10 cycles apiece, the opening two PCR rounds ran with TRBV1-TRBV30 forward primers and a C-beta reverse primer. TCRdb fed the multiplex PCR reads into MiXCR, producing one record per CDR3 protein. The sample contains roughly 78,000 distinct CDR3 sequences, 71% of which appear only once. V shed 6 bases, J shed 0 bases, and the junction held 6 bases outside the gene matches. The germline gives CDR1 SNHLY, CDR2 FYNNEI. This CDR3 contains 16 residues. Starting material for RNA and DNA co-extraction consisted of roughly 20-34 mg of unsorted bulk tissue. None of the patients had received treatment, and all had chronic HBV infection. Five separate regions per tumor were sampled. Whichever tumor sample was examined, it had over 80% viable tumor cells.

The J gene is TRBJ2-4, the V gene TRBV2; 9 positions match TRBD1. This receptor was obtained from a woman in her sixties with primary liver carcinoma and hepatitis B virus infection. Input material: liver tumor tissue from sampling region 4. Subset meaning: tumor region T4, right-lateral pole. CDR3 protein: CASSPGQGIAKNIQYF. CDR3 in DNA: TGTGCCAGCAGCCCAGGACAGGGGATAGCCAAAAACATTCAGTACTTC.